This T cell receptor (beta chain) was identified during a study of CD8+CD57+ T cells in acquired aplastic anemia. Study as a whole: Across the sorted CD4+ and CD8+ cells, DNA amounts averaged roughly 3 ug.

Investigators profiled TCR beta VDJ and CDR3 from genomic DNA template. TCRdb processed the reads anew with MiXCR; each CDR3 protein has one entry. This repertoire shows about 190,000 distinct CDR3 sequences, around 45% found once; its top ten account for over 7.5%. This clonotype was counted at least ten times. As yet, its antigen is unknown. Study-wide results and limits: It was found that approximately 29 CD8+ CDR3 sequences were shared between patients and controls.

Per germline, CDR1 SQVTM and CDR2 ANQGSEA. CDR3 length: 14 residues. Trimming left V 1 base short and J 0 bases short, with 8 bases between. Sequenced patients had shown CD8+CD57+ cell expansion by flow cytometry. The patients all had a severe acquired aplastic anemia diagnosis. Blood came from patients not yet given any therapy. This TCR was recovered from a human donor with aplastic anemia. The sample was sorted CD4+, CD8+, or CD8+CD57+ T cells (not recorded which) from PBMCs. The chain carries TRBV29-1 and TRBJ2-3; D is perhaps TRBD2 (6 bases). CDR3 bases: TGCAGCGTTGAAGGGAGGGCCAGCACAGATACGCAGTATTTT. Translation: CSVEGRASTDTQYF.